Presented here are 27 T cell receptor beta chains from one specimen sequenced in a study of T cells in Graves' hyperthyroidism and ophthalmopathy. Amplified TCR beta CDR3 regions derived from RNA transcripts. HTBI primers were the set used in a first-round RT-PCR of the TCR CDR3. TCRdb called the multiplex PCR reads again in MiXCR, with one record for every CDR3 protein. The sample has about 380,000 distinct CDR3 sequences; around 20% are singletons. The sample taken for sequencing was blood. The source is a man aged 18-30 years with Graves' ophthalmopathy.

This chain uses TRBV5-5 with TRBJ1-1; no firm D call. The germline CDR1 and CDR2 sequences are SGHKS and YYEKEE (reference sequence). The CDR3 is 11 residues long. Trimming took off 4 bases at V and 10 bases at J, with 11 bases between the two ends. CDR3 DNA sequence: TGTGCCAGCAGCGAATACCGTCGAGCTTTCTTT. Its protein is CASSEYRRAFF.

V gene TRBV7-8 combines with J gene TRBJ2-2; D is perhaps TRBD1 or TRBD2 (7 bases each). V lost 5 bases and J 5 bases, leaving 15 bases between the germline ends. This CDR3 is built from 15 residues. Looked up from germline, CDR1 is SGHVS and CDR2 is FQNEAQ. The CDR3 DNA is TGTGCCAGCAGCCCAGCGGGACAGCAGACCGGGGAGCTGTTTTTT. As protein: CASSPAGQQTGELFF.

A few counts support this clonotype. The chain combines TRBV29-1 with TRBJ2-7; D perhaps matches TRBD1 (6 bases). Germline CDR1 is SQVTM and CDR2 is ANQGSEA. V was clipped by 7 bases and J by 5 bases, with 12 bases between them. CDR3 size: 11 residues. Here the CDR3 reads CSGQVGDEQYF. In nucleotides, the CDR3 is TGCAGCGGACAGGTAGGAGACGAGCAGTACTTC.

The chain recombines TRBV25-1 with TRBJ2-7; 7 nucleotides align to TRBD1. The length of the CDR3 is 14 residues. CDR1 is MGHDK, CDR2 SYGVNS, per germline. Trimming removed 3 bases from V and 2 bases from J; junction bases left unmatched: 4. In DNA, the CDR3 is TGTGCCAGCAGTGACTACAGGGGACCCTACGAGCAGTACTTC. This gives the protein CASSDYRGPYEQYF.

The sample holds many counts of this clonotype. V is TRBV12-3 or TRBV12-4 and J is TRBJ2-1; a possible D gene is TRBD1 (5 bases). Trimming stripped 4 bases from V and 6 bases from J, with 16 bases between. The CDR3 is 15 residues long. This CDR3 reads CASSSTSSGINEQFF. Here the CDR3 DNA reads TGTGCCAGCAGTTCTACCTCCTCAGGGATCAATGAGCAGTTCTTC.

The chain employs TRBV18 and TRBJ1-1, with D perhaps matching TRBD1 (5 bases). Germline V gene lookup returns CDR1 KGHSH and CDR2 LQKENI. There are 16 residues in the CDR3. Trimming left V 2 bases short and J 1 base short, with 14 bases between. Here the CDR3 reads CASSPSVGTANTEAFF. The CDR3 DNA is TGTGCCAGCTCACCATCGGTAGGGACGGCGAACACTGAAGCTTTCTTT. Full variable domain (remainder filled in from reference TRBV18 and TRBJ1-1): NAGVMQNPRHLVRRRGQEARLRCSPMKGHSHVYWYRQLPEEGLKFMVYLQKENIIDESGMPKERFSAEFPKEGPSILRIQQVVRGDSAAYFCASSPSVGTANTEAFFGQGTRLTVV.

The V call is TRBV15, the J call TRBJ1-4; tentatively, D is TRBD1 (5 bases). The CDR3 runs 16 residues. From germline, CDR1 is LNHNV and CDR2 YYDKDF (reference sequence). V dropped 3 bases and J dropped 2 bases, with 13 bases sitting between them. The CDR3 DNA sequence: TGTGCCACCAGCAGCTCGCACGGGACTACTAATGAAAAACTGTTTTTT. Amino acid sequence: CATSSSHGTTNEKLFF.

This clonotype was found many times. V is TRBV12-3 or TRBV12-4 and J is TRBJ2-1; 9 bases agree with TRBD1. The CDR3 length is 17 residues. J gave up 1 base and V 1 base, and 5 bases lay outside the gene matches. The CDR3 spells CASSLGGQGFSYNEQFF. CDR3 DNA: TGTGCCAGCAGTTTAGGGGGACAGGGTTTTTCCTACAATGAGCAGTTCTTC.

This clonotype came up many times. The rearrangement joins TRBV2 to TRBJ2-7; 13 bases are shared with TRBD2. Germline loops: CDR1 SNHLY, CDR2 FYNNEI. The CDR3 sequence is 15 residues long. With V trimmed by 4 bases and J by 3 bases, 3 bases remained unmatched. CDR3 residues: CASSARLAGGYEQYF. CDR3 coding DNA: TGTGCCAGCAGTGCCCGACTAGCGGGGGGCTACGAGCAGTACTTC.

This clonotype was recorded many times. The chain couples TRBV2 to TRBJ1-2; 7 bases map to TRBD1. Germline loops: CDR1 SNHLY, CDR2 FYNNEI. This CDR3 contains 16 residues. After removal of 4 bases from V and 6 bases from J, the junction contained 14 bases not matched to a gene. As DNA, the CDR3 is TGTGCCAGCAGTGGTACGACAGGGCACCTGGGGGATGGCTACACCTTC. Translating it yields CASSGTTGHLGDGYTF.

This clonotype was picked up many times. The chain couples TRBV11-2 to TRBJ1-1, with D possibly matching TRBD1 (5 bases). Looked up from germline, CDR1 is SGHAT and CDR2 is FQNNGV. Trimming pared 3 bases from V and 2 bases from J, leaving 19 bases between. The CDR3 spans 17 residues. CDR3 nucleotides: TGTGCCAGCAGCTTTCTTTCGTACGGGGGAAGAAACACTGAAGCTTTCTTT. This sequence encodes CASSFLSYGGRNTEAFF.

The chain recombines TRBV5-1 with TRBJ1-2; 7 nucleotides align to TRBD1. J gave up 5 bases and V 4 bases, and 23 bases lay outside the gene matches. This CDR3 has 19 amino acids. Germline lookup yields CDR1 SGHRS and CDR2 YFSETQ. CDR3 DNA sequence: TGCGCCAGCAGCATACCAGAATTCCCGGACAGGAGCCCAGGGTATGGCTACACCTTC. It translates to CASSIPEFPDRSPGYGYTF.

The rearrangement uses TRBV5-8 and TRBJ1-5; maybe TRBD1 (5 bases). The CDR3 has 16 amino acids. From germline, CDR1 is SGHTS and CDR2 YDEGEE. V was clipped by 2 bases and J by 4 bases, with 16 bases between them. CDR3 residues: CASSLVLGAVNQPQHF. The CDR3 DNA reads TGTGCCAGCAGCTTAGTACTAGGGGCGGTGAATCAGCCCCAGCATTTT. The variable domain in full, with the rest retrieved from reference TRBV5-8 and TRBJ1-5, is EAGVTQSPTHLIKTRGQQATLRCSPISGHTSVYWYQQALGLGLQFLLWYDEGEERNRGNFPPRFSGRQFPNYSSELNVNALELEDSALYLCASSLVLGAVNQPQHFGDGTRLSIL.

This clonotype appeared many times. The CDR3 DNA reads as TGTGCCAGCAGCGTAGGAAACGAAAAACTGTTTTTT. Its translation: CASSVGNEKLFF. The chain combines TRBV9 with TRBJ1-4; D unclear. V lost 0 bases, J lost 8 bases, and 5 bases lay in between. The CDR3 has 12 residues. Germline CDR1 reads SGDLS; CDR2 reads YYNGEE.

This clonotype appeared many times. The genes are TRBV5-5 and TRBJ2-3; 7 bases map to TRBD2. Germline CDR1 reads SGHKS; CDR2 reads YYEKEE (reference sequence). The CDR3 is 15 residues long. Trimming cost V 2 bases and J 1 base; bases outside gene matches: 4. CDR3 nucleotide sequence: TGTGCCAGCAGCTTCAGCGGGGTGGGCACAGATACGCAGTATTTT. Translating gives CASSFSGVGTDTQYF.

This chain uses TRBV5-8 with TRBJ2-3, with D perhaps TRBD2 (6 bases). The V and J ends lost 3 bases and 6 bases respectively, with 11 bases between them. CDR1 SGHTS and CDR2 YDEGEE come from the germline V gene. The CDR3 is 13 amino acids. CDR3 residues: CASSSFGGDTQYF. The DNA of the CDR3 is TGTGCCAGCAGCTCGTTTGGGGGGGATACGCAGTATTTT.

This clonotype was recorded at least ten times. This sequence joins TRBV12-3 or TRBV12-4 and TRBJ1-2, with no clear D. This CDR3 has 12 amino acids. Trimming removed 3 bases at V and 10 bases at J, with 12 bases between. The CDR3 DNA sequence: TGTGCCAGCAGTTTGGAGGTCCTAAACTACACCTTC. Translated, it gives CASSLEVLNYTF.

A note on this clonotype: A read error may explain this, as a much larger clone is one base away. The chain couples TRBV5-1 to TRBJ2-3, with D perhaps matching TRBD2 (5 bases). The CDR3 is 15 amino acids. In germline, CDR1 is SGHRS, CDR2 YFSETQ. Trimming left V 4 bases short and J 3 bases short, with 15 bases between. The CDR3 region has the DNA TGCGCCAGCAGCCTGGACTGGGTCGGGACAGATACGCAGTATTTT. Translated, it gives CASSLDWVGTDTQYF.

This clonotype has a count of ten or more. This chain uses TRBV7-9 with TRBJ1-2; TRBD1 agrees at 10 bases. Germline V CDR1 and CDR2: SEHNR, FQNEAQ (reference sequence). J lost 3 bases, V lost 5 bases, and 9 bases had no gene match. The CDR3 length is 16 residues. As DNA, the CDR3 is TGTGCCAGCAGCAATACGCGGGACAGGGGAGACTATGGCTACACCTTC. As protein: CASSNTRDRGDYGYTF.

The chain links TRBV5-1 to TRBJ1-1, with a tentative D call TRBD1 (6 bases). The V gene lost 3 bases and the J gene lost 6 bases, with 18 bases spanning the gap. This CDR3 is built from 15 residues. In germline, CDR1 is SGHRS, CDR2 YFSETQ. CDR3 DNA sequence: TGCGCCAGCAGCTGGAGCAGGGGAGGGATCTCTGAAGCTTTCTTT. Amino acid sequence: CASSWSRGGISEAFF.

This clonotype was observed at least ten times. The chain is built from TRBV11-2 and TRBJ2-7; D gene unclear. Deletions cut 5 bases from V and 0 bases from J, with 14 bases between. The CDR3 length is 15 residues. CDR1 SGHAT and CDR2 FQNNGV come from the germline V gene. The CDR3 DNA follows: TGTGCCAGCAGCCTGACTGGAACGAGCTCCTACGAGCAGTACTTC. It translates to CASSLTGTSSYEQYF.

This clonotype was seen repeatedly, ten times or more. The chain combines TRBV11-2 with TRBJ2-2; 12 bases map to TRBD2. V gave up 6 bases and J gave up 5 bases; unmatched junction bases: 1. The CDR3 has 14 amino acids. Germline V gene lookup returns CDR1 SGHAT and CDR2 FQNNGV. CDR3 region: CASRTSGGTGELFF. The CDR3 DNA follows: TGTGCCAGCAGGACTAGCGGGGGAACCGGGGAGCTGTTTTTT.

This clonotype has a handful of counts. This chain connects TRBV6-1 to TRBJ1-5; a possible D gene is TRBD1 (5 bases). Trimming pared 5 bases from V and 5 bases from J, leaving 13 bases between. Germline CDR1 and CDR2: MNHNS and SASEGT. The CDR3 runs 14 residues. This chain's CDR3 is CASSHQGFDQPQHF. CDR3 DNA sequence: TGTGCCAGCAGTCACCAGGGTTTTGATCAGCCCCAGCATTTT.

This chain uses TRBV7-3 with TRBJ2-5; TRBD2 aligns across 16 bases. V lost 5 bases, J lost 5 bases, and 11 bases stayed unmatched. CDR1 is SGHTA, CDR2 FQGTGA, per germline. This CDR3 has 18 residues. The CDR3 coding sequence is TGTGCCAGCAGCGAAACCGGGACTAGCGGGGGGGCCGATGAGACCCAGTACTTC. Translated: CASSETGTSGGADETQYF.

The DNA for the CDR3 is TGTGCCAGCAGCCCGATCTTGGGAGTCACTGAAGCTTTCTTT. This sequence encodes CASSPILGVTEAFF. The rearrangement joins TRBV7-6 to TRBJ1-1; D is ambiguous. CDR3 length: 14 amino acids. V lost 5 bases and J lost 4, with 14 bases in between. Germline V lookup: CDR1 SGHVS, CDR2 FNYEAQ.

V usage is TRBV2 and J usage is TRBJ2-2; D ambiguous. V lost 2 bases and J lost 0, with 4 bases in between. The CDR3 is 14 amino acids. Germline CDR1 SNHLY, CDR2 FYNNEI. The CDR3 bases are TGTGCCAGCAGTGAAACTCCGAACACCGGGGAGCTGTTTTTT. It specifies CASSETPNTGELFF.

This clonotype turned up a few times. CDR3 bases: TGTGCCAGCTCGCGCGCTGCACAGGGGGTCGATAATTCACCCCTCCACTTT. This encodes CASSRAAQGVDNSPLHF. V is TRBV18 and J is TRBJ1-6, with 8 positions matching TRBD1. The V gene end was trimmed by 6 bases and the J gene end by 5 bases; junction bases not matched to a gene: 12. The CDR3 sequence is 17 residues long. Germline CDR1 and CDR2: KGHSH and LQKENI.